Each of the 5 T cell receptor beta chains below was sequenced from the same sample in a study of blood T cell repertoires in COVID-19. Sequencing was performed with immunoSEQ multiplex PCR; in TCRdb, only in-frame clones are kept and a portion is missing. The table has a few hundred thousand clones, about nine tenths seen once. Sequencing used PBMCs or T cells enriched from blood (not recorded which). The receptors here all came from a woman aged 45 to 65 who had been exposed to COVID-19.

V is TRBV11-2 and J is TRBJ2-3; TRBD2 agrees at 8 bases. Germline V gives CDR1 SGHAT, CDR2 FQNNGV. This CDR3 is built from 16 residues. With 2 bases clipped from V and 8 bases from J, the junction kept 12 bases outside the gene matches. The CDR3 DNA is TGTGCCAGCAGCTTAAGCGGGGGCCCCGGCGGGGGTACGCAGTATTTT. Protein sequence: CASSLSGGPGGGTQYF.

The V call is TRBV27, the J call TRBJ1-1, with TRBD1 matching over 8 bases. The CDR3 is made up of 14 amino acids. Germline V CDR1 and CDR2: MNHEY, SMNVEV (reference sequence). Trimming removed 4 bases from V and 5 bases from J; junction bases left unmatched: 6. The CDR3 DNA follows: TGTGCCAGCAGTTCACAGGGGGGAGGGACTGAAGCTTTCTTT. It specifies CASSSQGGGTEAFF.

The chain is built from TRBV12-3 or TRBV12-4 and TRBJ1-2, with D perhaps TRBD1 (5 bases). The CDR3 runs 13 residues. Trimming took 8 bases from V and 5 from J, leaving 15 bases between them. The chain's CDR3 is CASVSAGQYGYTF. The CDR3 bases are TGTGCCAGCGTTTCGGCAGGGCAGTATGGCTACACCTTC.

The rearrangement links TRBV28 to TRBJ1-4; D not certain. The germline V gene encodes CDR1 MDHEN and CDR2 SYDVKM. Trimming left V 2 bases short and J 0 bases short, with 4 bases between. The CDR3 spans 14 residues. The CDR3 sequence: CASSLAATNEKLFF. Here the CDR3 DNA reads TGTGCCAGCAGTTTAGCGGCAACTAATGAAAAACTGTTTTTT.

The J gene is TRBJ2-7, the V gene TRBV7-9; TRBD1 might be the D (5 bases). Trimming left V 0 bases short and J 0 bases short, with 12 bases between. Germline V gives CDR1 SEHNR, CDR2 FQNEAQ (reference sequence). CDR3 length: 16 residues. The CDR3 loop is CASSLASREGSYEQYF. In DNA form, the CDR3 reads TGTGCCAGCAGCTTAGCGAGCAGGGAAGGCTCCTACGAGCAGTACTTC.